This T cell receptor (beta chain) was documented in a study of cytomegalovirus exposure and HLA in healthy donors. Study-level points and caveats: Most sequenced TCRs were rare (though some public TCRs occurred in many donors).

As regards this clone: The target antigen is unknown.

Assay used: immunoSEQ multiplex PCR; TCRdb lists only in-frame clones, some missing. The table lists some 350,000 clones, 87% of them singletons. Sequencing was performed on PBMCs. The TCR sequence derives from a woman in her twenties or thirties in good health and CMV-seropositive.

The CDR3 DNA is TGCGCCAGCAGCCTGCTCGGTGGGCAGGGGTTCCAGCCCCAGCATTTT. It specifies CASSLLGGQGFQPQHF. The gene calls are TRBV4-1 and TRBJ1-5; weak D call: TRBD1 (6 bases). The CDR3 spans 16 residues. Germline V gene data show CDR1 as MGHRA and CDR2 as YSYEKL. Between the trimmed V and J ends, which lost 4 bases and 7 bases, there was a span of 20 bases.